This TCR beta chain was identified during a study of cytomegalovirus exposure and HLA in healthy donors (TCRdb year 2017). In terms of the full investigation: In an earlier analysis of some 550 of the donors, approximately 260 Gb of sequence data and some 120 million unique TCR beta sequences from about 179 million T cells were reported. Alongside the repertoire data, information on donor age, sex, ethnicity and CMV serostatus was compiled. All discovery cohort repertoires had been generated using a single sequencing platform. The T cell repertoires of 666 subjects were profiled by immunosequencing and related to cytomegalovirus serostatus. Along with the approximately 600-subject first cohort, a separate validation cohort of over a hundred different subjects was used. Rather than drawing on any new phenotypic data, the later analysis identified candidate immune exposures from TCR beta sequences and the way those sequences occurred across donors. Because of strong linkage in the cohort, five DR-DQ haplotypes were treated as single units for association and clustering. Of the roughly 410 genotyped donors, roughly 76% were placed in the genetic ancestry cluster associated with self-reported Caucasian donors. HLA typing included class I and class II loci at four-digit resolution. The aim of the study was to test whether cataloging public T cell receptors could identify signatures of past pathogen exposure. Typing coverage varied by locus: about 629-630 donors for A, B, C, DRB1 and DQB1; more than 500 for DQA1; more than 600 for DPA1; approximately 450 for DPB1. On average, around 240,000 unique TCR beta nucleotide sequences were sequenced per donor among 398 genotyped donors of the cohort, with roughly 18% of those sequences being non-productive. In an earlier analysis of over 550 of the donors, high-throughput TCR beta sequencing was used to judge whether each TCR beta V gene segment behaved as functional or pseudogenic. The study combined high-throughput TCR immunosequencing, statistical association of individual TCRs with disease status, and machine learning to predict cytomegalovirus infection status. Genome-wide SNP genotypes for about 65% of the 666 donors were used in a later genetic analysis, which treated that subset as a discovery cohort. An early release covering roughly 640 HLA-typed donors comprised 300 to 350 gigabases of sequencing data and tens of millions of unique TCR sequences. A later analysis re-analyzed previously published TCR beta repertoires from approximately 700 donors and added high-resolution HLA genotyping to study TCR occurrence patterns.

Broader findings and caveats from the paper: HLA typing was unavailable for some donors at each locus, so association tests used only the typed subset. A later genetic analysis associated a missense DCLRE1C variant with V-gene and J-gene trimming of TCR beta chains, and an independent cohort replicated the association. Presence/absence analyses assumed roughly uniform sequencing depth across donors, an assumption that may not hold. Because counts were too low, under 20 rarely observed V segments, including chromosome 9 orphons, were left out of the earlier analysis of approximately 580 of the donors. The authors suggested that the approach could potentially be generalized to other disease states and immunological phenotypes. Three of the identified cytomegalovirus-associated TCR beta chains were confirmed in vitro to be specific for cytomegalovirus antigens. A later genetic analysis reported fewer N-insertions in productive TCRs among donors in an Asian-associated ancestry cluster than the roughly 700-donor mean. The classifier was reported to diagnose cytomegalovirus status with high specificity and sensitivity in both the original cohort and the validation cohort. In a later analysis, HLA-associated TCR beta chains were found to be more clonally expanded and to have lower generation probabilities than equally common non-associated chains. When HLA alleles, especially DR and DQ, strongly co-occurred, attributing TCR associations to individual alleles was difficult. For the cohort, immune exposure information was limited to CMV serostatus. Correlated functional status among segregating V segments might reflect linkage disequilibrium, but an unknown experimental factor could not be ruled out. In a later analysis, TCR association rates were found to vary across HLA loci, with the most associated TCRs seen for DRB1 alleles and the fewest for HLA-C alleles. While some public TCRs were present in many individuals, most TCR sequences turned up only very rarely across donors. At a false discovery rate of 0.05, a later analysis linked approximately 18,000 TCR beta sequences to specific HLA alleles. A group of highly shared sequence variants was considered likely to be a technical artifact of the sequencing pipeline. Because the 87-base-pair reads could not distinguish some IMGT-functional V segments, including TRBV6-2 and TRBV6-3, those segments were excluded. An earlier analysis of approximately 500 of the donors showed that most TCR beta V segments appeared in productive rearrangements either about 87% or about 30% of the time, which broadly matched IMGT annotations. According to a later analysis, parvovirus B19, influenza, CMV and Epstein-Barr virus appeared linked to several top co-occurrence clusters. In a later analysis, most CMV-associated TCR beta chains were found to appear HLA-restricted, with HLA associations seemingly driven largely by CMV exposure. A further reported finding was that TCR beta sequences accurately predicted the HLA-A and HLA-B alleles for most subjects in the first cohort. In this cohort, only TCR beta chains were sequenced, and detectable features were limited by the absence of alpha or paired-chain data. A total of roughly 160 TCR beta chains were listed by the study as associated with cytomegalovirus.

The sample holds a few counts of this clone. The antigen this receptor binds is unknown. Qualities for individual bases were not recorded, and no much larger clone is one base off. The cohort was made up of hundreds of healthy bone marrow donors. At the time of sampling, all cohort members were nominally healthy, though unrecorded immune exposures were likely present. The donor was CMV seropositive and was included in the group of 289 seropositive cohort members. A peripheral blood sample was provided by each donor, and peripheral blood mononuclear cells were used for TCR beta sequencing. Genomic DNA was extracted from the blood cell samples with the Qiagen DNeasy Blood Extraction Kit. CDR1 and CDR2 are read off the germline V gene as SGHAT and FQNNGV. The CDR3 covers 16 residues, taking in both the cysteine and the phenylalanine. The entry retains the CDR3 DNA only, 48 bases that are in frame from base 1. V is clipped by 5 bases and J by 4 bases, and the sequence between their germline boundaries is 20 bases long.

Library creation used the immunoSEQ multiplex PCR assay. For the multiplex PCR, a mixture combining 60 forward primers for TCR Vbeta segments and 13 reverse primers for TCR Jbeta segments was used. The CDR3 region of rearranged TCR beta genes was amplified from genomic DNA with a multiplex PCR assay. The Illumina HiSeq System was used to sequence the amplified TCR beta libraries as 87-base-pair reads. Turning to the authors' computational methods: A later analysis tallied about 77 million unique TCR beta chains across the 666 repertoires, and some 10 million of those chains were shared by two or more donors. Raw reads were error-corrected and collapsed into unique sequences by a nearest-neighbor algorithm in which closely related sequences were merged to remove PCR and sequencing errors. V, D and J gene segments were assigned by aligning CDR3 sequences to IMGT reference sequences. For a sequence to be retained, at least a six-nucleotide match to both a V gene segment and a J gene segment was required. Rearrangements were called productive when the CDR3 lacked stop codons and stayed in frame with V and J; all others were non-productive. CDR3 was defined according to IMGT convention as the region running from the second conserved V-encoded cysteine to the conserved J-encoded phenylalanine. The earlier analysis of roughly 590 of the donors excluded any sequence lacking an unambiguous match to a single V gene segment. An earlier analysis of some 500 of the donors classified V segments as functional when productive rearrangements were above 56.7% and as segregating when the standard deviation between donors was above 5%. A statistical classification framework was developed to diagnose cytomegalovirus status using the catalog of TCR beta chain sequences. A later analysis assigned V and J genes by comparing TCR nucleotide sequences with IMGT/GENE-DB human TR gene sequences. The TCRdist pipeline was used in a later analysis to assign CDR3 sequences and most-parsimonious VDJ recombination scenarios. In a later analysis, each TCR beta chain was defined by its CDR3 amino acid sequence together with its V-gene family, and reads lacking a unique V-gene family were excluded. A later analysis removed 600 or so highly shared, low-generation-probability nucleotide sequences to deal with suspected cross-contamination and a sequencing artifact. A later analysis calculated a clonal expansion index for each public chain from normalized within-repertoire ranks of inferred template counts. Generation probabilities in a later analysis came from a VDJ recombination model fitted to out-of-frame rearrangements, and those results were checked against IGoR. In a later analysis, TCR-TCR, TCR-HLA and TCR-CMV co-occurrence was scored with hypergeometric tests, and a repertoire-size bias correction was applied to TCR pairs. False discovery rates were estimated in a later analysis by permuting HLA or CMV assignments 20 times. In a later analysis, co-occurring TCRs were grouped with DBSCAN, and TCRdist sequence similarity was added when clustering was performed within HLA-allele-positive subsets. Repertoires with fewer than 30,000 or more than 120,000 public chains were left out of co-occurrence clustering, as were a few repertoires with anomalous nucleotide sharing. Not all clones reach the TCRdb copy of this immuneACCESS table, which keeps in-frame sequences only. Checked studies attribute under half of the gap to unresolved V genes and leave the rest unexplained. D and trimming come from the DNA, and the V and J calls and clone size come from that table. Recorded for this sample are roughly 160,000 clones; 80% of them occurred a single time. In total, the top ten clones hold roughly 9.7% of the sample.

The specimen sequenced was PBMCs. The origin of this receptor is a young man in good health and CMV-seropositive. Recombination linked TRBV11-2 to TRBJ2-5; the D gene is perhaps TRBD1, from 6 matching bases. The bases are TGTGCCAGCAGCCCGACGCTACGGGGCAGGGGAGAGACCCAGTACTTC. Its product reads: CASSPTLRGRGETQYF.